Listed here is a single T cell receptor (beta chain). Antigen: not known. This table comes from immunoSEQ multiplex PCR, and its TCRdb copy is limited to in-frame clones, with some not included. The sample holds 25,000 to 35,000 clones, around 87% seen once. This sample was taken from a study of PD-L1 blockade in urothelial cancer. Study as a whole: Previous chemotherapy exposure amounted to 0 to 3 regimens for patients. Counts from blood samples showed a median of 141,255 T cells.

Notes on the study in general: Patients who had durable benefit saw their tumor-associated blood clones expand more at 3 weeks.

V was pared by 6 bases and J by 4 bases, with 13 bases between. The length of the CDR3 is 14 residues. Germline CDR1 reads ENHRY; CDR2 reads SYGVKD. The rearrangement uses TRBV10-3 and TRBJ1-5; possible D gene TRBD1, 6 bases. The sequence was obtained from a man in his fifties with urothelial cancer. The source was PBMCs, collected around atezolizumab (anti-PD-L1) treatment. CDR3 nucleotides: TGTGCCATCAGACGTGAGGGGGATAATCAGCCCCAGCATTTT. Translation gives CAIRREGDNQPQHF.